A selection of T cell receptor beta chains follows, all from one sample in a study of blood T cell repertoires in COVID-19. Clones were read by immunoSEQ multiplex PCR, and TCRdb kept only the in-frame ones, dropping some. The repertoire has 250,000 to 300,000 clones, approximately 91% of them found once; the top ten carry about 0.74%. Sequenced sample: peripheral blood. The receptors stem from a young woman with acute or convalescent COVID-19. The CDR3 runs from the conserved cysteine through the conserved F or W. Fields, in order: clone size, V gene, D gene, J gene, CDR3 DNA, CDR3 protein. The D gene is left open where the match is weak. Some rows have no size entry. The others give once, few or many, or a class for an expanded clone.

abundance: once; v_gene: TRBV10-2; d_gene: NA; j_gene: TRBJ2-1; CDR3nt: TGCGCCAGCAGTGAGAGACTAGTCAATGAGCAGTTCTTC; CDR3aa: CASSERLVNEQFF
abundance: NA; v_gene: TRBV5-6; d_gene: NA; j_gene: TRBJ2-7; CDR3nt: TGTGCCAGCAGCTTGGGTAGCAAGTACGAGCAGTACTTC; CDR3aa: CASSLGSKYEQYF
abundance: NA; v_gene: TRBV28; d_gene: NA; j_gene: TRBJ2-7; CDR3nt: TGTGCCAGCAGTATGACTAGACACGAGCAGTACTTC; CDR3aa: CASSMTRHEQYF
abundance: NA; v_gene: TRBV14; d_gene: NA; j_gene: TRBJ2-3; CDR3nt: TGTGCCAGCAGCCTATTCGATACGCAGTATTTT; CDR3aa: CASSLFDTQYF
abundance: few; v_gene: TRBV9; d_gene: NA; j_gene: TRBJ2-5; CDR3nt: TGTGCCAGCAGCGTAGCGGGCCAAGAGACCCAGTACTTC; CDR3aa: CASSVAGQETQYF
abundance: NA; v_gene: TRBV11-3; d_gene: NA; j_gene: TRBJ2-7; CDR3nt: TGTGCCAGCAGCTTAGTTTGGGACACCGCCAACGAGCAGTACTTC; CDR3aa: CASSLVWDTANEQYF
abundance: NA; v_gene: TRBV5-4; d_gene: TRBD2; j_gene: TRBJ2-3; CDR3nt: TGTGCCAGCAGCTTGGATGGCGGGAGGGCCGCAGATACGCAGTATTTT; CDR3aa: CASSLDGGRAADTQYF
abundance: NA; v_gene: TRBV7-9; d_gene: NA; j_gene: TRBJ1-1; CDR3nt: TGTGCCAGCAGCCGTAGTTGGGGGCGGGACACTGAAGCTTTCTTT; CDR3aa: CASSRSWGRDTEAFF
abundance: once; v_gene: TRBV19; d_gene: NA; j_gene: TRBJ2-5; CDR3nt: TGTGCCAGTAGTACTGGACGGGATGCTTGGGAGACCCAGTACTTC; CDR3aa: CASSTGRDAWETQYF
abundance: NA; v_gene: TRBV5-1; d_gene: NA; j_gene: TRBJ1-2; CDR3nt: TGCGCCAGCAGCTTGGGGGGCGACAGCATACCTGGCTACACCTTC; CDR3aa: CASSLGGDSIPGYTF
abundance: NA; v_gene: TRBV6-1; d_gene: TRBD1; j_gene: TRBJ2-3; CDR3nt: TGTGCCAGCAGTGAAGTCGGACAGGGGTTGAGTACGCAGTATTTT; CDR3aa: CASSEVGQGLSTQYF
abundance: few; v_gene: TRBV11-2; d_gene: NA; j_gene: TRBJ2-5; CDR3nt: TGTGCCAGCAGCTTAGCGGGGGAGACCCAGTACTTC; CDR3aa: CASSLAGETQYF
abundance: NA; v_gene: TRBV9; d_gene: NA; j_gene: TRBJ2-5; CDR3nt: TGTGCCAGCAGCCTAAGGGACTCCTTGTACCAAGAGACCCAGTACTTC; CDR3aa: CASSLRDSLYQETQYF
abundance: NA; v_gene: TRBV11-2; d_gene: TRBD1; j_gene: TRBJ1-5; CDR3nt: TGTGCCAGCAGCCTGGACAGGGATCAGCCCCAGCATTTT; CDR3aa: CASSLDRDQPQHF
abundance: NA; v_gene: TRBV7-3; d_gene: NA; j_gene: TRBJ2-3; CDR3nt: TGTGCCAGCAGCTACGAGGCGGCTAGCACAGATACGCAGTATTTT; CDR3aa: CASSYEAASTDTQYF
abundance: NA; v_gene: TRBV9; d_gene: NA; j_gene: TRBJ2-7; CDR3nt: TGTGCCAGCAGCGCGAGCGGGACAAGCTCCTACGAGCAGTACTTC; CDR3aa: CASSASGTSSYEQYF
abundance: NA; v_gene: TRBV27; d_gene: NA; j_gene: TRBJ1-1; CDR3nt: TGTGCCAGCAGCCCGGGGGGGGGTAACACTGAAGCTTTCTTT; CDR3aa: CASSPGGGNTEAFF
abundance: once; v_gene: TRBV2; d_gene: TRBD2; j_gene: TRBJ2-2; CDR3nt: TGTGCCAGCAGTGACGGGGCTAGCGGGACGTACACCGGGGAGCTGTTTTTT; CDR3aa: CASSDGASGTYTGELFF
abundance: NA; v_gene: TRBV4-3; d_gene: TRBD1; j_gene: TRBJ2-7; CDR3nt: TGCGCCAGCAGCCAAGAACAGGGGTACGAGCAGTACTTC; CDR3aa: CASSQEQGYEQYF
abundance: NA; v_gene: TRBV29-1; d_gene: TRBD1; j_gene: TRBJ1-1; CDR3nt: TGCAGCGTTCAAAGGCACCAGACAGGGACCACTGAAGCTTTCTTT; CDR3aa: CSVQRHQTGTTEAFF
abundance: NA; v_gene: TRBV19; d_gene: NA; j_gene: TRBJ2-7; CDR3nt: TGTGCCAGTAGAACGGGATCCCCCTACGAGCAGTACTTC; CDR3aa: CASRTGSPYEQYF
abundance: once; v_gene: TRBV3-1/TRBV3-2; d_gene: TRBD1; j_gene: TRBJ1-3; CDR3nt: TGTGCCAGCAGCCCGGGACAGGATATTGGAAACACCATATATTTT; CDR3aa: CASSPGQDIGNTIYF
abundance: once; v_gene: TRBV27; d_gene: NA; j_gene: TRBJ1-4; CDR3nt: TGTGCCAGCAGTACCCGCCTGCGGGGTAGTGAAAAACTGTTTTTT; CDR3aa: CASSTRLRGSEKLFF
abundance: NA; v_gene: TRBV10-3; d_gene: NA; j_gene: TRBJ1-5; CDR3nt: TGTGCCACCCGCCGGGACACAAATAGCAATCAGCCCCAGCATTTT; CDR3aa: CATRRDTNSNQPQHF
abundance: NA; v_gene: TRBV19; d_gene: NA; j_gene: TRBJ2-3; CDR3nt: TGTGCCAGTAGTATTAGTAATACGCAGTATTTT; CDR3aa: CASSISNTQYF
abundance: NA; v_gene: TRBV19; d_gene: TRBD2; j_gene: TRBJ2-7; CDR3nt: TGTGCCAGTAGTAGCGGGAGGGGCTACGAGCAGTACTTC; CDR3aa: CASSSGRGYEQYF
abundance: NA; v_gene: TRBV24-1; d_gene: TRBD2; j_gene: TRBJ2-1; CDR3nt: TGTGCCACCAGTGGTTTTGGGGCTAGCGGATACAATGAGCAGTTCTTC; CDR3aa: CATSGFGASGYNEQFF
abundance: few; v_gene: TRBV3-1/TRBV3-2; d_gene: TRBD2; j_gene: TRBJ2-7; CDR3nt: TGTGCCAGCAGCCCCCGTCAGATGCGGGAGTCCTACGAGCAGTACTTC; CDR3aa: CASSPRQMRESYEQYF
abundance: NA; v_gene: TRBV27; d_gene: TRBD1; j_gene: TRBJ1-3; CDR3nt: TGTGCCAGCAGTTGGGACAGGGGAAACACCATATATTTT; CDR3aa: CASSWDRGNTIYF
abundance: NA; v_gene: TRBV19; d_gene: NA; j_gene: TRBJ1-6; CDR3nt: TGTGCCAGTAGGGACAGCCTAAATTCACCCCTCCACTTT; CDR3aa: CASRDSLNSPLHF
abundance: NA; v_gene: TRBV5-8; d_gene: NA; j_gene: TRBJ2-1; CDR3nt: TGTGCCAGCAGCTTGTATCGTAATGAGCAGTTCTTC; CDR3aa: CASSLYRNEQFF
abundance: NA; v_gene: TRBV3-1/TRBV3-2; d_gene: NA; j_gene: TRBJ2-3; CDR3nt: TGTGCCAGCAGCCAAGATTCAGTCCCAGATACGCAGTATTTT; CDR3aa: CASSQDSVPDTQYF
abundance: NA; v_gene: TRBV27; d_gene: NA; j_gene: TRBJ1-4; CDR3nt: TGTGCCAGCAGACAGGGCGTACCTAATGAAAAACTGTTTTTT; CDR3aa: CASRQGVPNEKLFF
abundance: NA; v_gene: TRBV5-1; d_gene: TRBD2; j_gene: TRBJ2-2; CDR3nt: TGCGCCAGCAGCTTACTAGCGGACACCGGGGAGCTGTTTTTT; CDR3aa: CASSLLADTGELFF
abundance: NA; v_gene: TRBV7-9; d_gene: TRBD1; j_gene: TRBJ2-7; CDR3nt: TGTGCCAGCAGCTTAGGGTTACAGGGGTTCGACGAGCAGTACTTC; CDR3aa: CASSLGLQGFDEQYF
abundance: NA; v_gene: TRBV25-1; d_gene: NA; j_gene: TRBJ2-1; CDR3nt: TGTGCCAGCAGTGAATCCGGGTTAACAAGCTCCTACAATGAGCAGTTCTTC; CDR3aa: CASSESGLTSSYNEQFF
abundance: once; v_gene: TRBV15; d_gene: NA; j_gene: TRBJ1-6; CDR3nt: TGTGCCACCAGCAGAGATTGGCGGGGGAATTCACCCCTCCACTTT; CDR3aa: CATSRDWRGNSPLHF
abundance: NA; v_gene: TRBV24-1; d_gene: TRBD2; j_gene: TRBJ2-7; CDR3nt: TGTGCCACCAGTGCCCTGGGAGCGGGAGGCCACTACGAGCAGTACTTC; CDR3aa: CATSALGAGGHYEQYF
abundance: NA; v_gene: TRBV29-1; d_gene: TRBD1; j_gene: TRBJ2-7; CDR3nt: TGCAGCGTCTCCGGGACAGGCTACTACGAGCAGTACTTC; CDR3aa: CSVSGTGYYEQYF
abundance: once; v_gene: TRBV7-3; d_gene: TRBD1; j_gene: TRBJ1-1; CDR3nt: TGTGCCAGCAGCTGGCAGGGGGCAACTGAAGCTTTCTTT; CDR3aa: CASSWQGATEAFF